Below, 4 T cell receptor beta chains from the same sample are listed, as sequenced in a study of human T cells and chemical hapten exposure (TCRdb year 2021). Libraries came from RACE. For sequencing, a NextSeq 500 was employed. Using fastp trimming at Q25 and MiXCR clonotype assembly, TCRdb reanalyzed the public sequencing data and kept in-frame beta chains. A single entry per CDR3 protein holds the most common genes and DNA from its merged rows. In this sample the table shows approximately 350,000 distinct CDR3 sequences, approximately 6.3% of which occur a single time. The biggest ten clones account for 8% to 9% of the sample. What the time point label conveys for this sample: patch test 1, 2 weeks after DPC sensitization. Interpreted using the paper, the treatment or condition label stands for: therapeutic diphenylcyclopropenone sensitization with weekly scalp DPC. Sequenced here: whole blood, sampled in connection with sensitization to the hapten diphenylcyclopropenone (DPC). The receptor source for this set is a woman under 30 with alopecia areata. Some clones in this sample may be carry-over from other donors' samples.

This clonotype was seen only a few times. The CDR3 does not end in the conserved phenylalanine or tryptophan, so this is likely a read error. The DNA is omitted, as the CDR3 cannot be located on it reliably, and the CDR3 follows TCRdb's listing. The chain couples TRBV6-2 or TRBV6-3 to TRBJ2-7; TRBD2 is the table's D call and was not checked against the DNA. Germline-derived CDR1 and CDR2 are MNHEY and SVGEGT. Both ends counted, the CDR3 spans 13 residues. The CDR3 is CASSQRAGQASLR.

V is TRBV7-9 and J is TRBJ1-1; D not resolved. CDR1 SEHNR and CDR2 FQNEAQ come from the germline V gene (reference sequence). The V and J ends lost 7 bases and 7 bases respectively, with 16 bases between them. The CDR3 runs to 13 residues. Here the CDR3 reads CASNSVTSDEAFF. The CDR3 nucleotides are TGTGCCAGCAACTCAGTAACGTCCGATGAAGCTTTCTTT.

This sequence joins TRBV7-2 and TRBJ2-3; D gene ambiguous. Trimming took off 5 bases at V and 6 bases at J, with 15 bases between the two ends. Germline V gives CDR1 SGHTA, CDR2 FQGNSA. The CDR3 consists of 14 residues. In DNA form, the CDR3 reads TGTGCCAGCAGCCCCCCGTTAAGGGCGGATACGCAGTATTTT. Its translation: CASSPPLRADTQYF.

The CDR3 reads CASSHLPEGAFF. CDR3 bases: TGTGCCAGCAGCCACCTCCCAGAGGGGGCTTTCTTT. The rearrangement links TRBV3-1 to TRBJ1-1; tentative D call: TRBD1 (5 bases). V lost 3 bases and J lost 11, with 13 bases in between. The germline CDR1 and CDR2 sequences are LGHDT and YNNKEL (reference sequence). The CDR3 has 12 amino acids. The whole variable domain, remainder taken from reference TRBV3-1 and TRBJ1-1, is DTAVSQTPKYLVTQMGNDKSIKCEQNLGHDTMYWYKQDSKKFLKIMFSYNNKELIINETVPNRFSPKSPDKAHLNLHINSLELGDSAVYFCASSHLPEGAFFGQGTRLTVV.